This T cell receptor beta chain was documented in a study of blood T cell repertoires in COVID-19. About the research overall: Samples representing acute and convalescent COVID-19 were sourced from the United States, Italy and Spain. PBMCs, B-cell-depleted T cells, or T cells were the source of the cDNA or gDNA that made up the material.

In the source study's methods: Estimated nucleated cell counts came from reference gene primer amplification. Sequencing used immunoSEQ multiplex PCR; TCRdb keeps in-frame clones, though not all of them. For V, J and clone size, that table is used; D and trimming come from the DNA. The data contain about 180,000 clones, around 80% of them singletons. Germline V gene sequence: CDR1 MNHEY, CDR2 SVGAGI. After removal of 4 bases from V and 3 bases from J, the junction contained 5 bases not matched to a gene. The CDR3 is made up of 15 amino acids. The chain links TRBV6-5 to TRBJ1-4; 7 bases are a match to TRBD1. What was sequenced was peripheral blood. This sequence originates from a man between 65 and 80 years old with active or convalescent COVID-19. In DNA, the CDR3 is TGTGCCAGCAGTTCGACAGGGTTGCCTAATGAAAAACTGTTTTTT. Protein product: CASSSTGLPNEKLFF.